This is a list of T cell receptor beta chains from one sample in a study of blood T cells in healthy people across ages. Via MiXCR, TCRdb re-called the 5' RACE reads, giving one row per CDR3 protein. The sample carries approximately 900,000 distinct CDR3 sequences, about 48% recorded once. The specimen sequenced was blood. The receptors here all came from a man under 40 in good health. Both conserved end residues are part of each CDR3.

j_gene,v_gene,CDR3aa
TRBJ2-7,TRBV20-1,CSARPTASYEQYF
TRBJ2-1,TRBV9,CASSVGQGRGNEQFF
TRBJ2-3,TRBV12-3/TRBV12-4,CASSLARASPDTQYF
TRBJ2-1,TRBV12-3/TRBV12-4,CASRGFVESDEQFF
TRBJ1-5,TRBV12-3/TRBV12-4,CASSVRRSGGGQHF
-,TRBV20-1,CSATLAGIEQYF
TRBJ1-5,TRBV10-3,CAISSTVSNQPQHF
-,TRBV6-6,CASIKDGYEQYF
TRBJ2-5,TRBV20-1,CSADDGAYQETQYF
TRBJ2-6,TRBV9,CASSVVPLVPLLPSGANVLTF
TRBJ1-4,TRBV12-3/TRBV12-4,CASSFGGPEKLFF
TRBJ2-4,TRBV4-3,CASSQSGLADQQYF
TRBJ2-3,TRBV7-9,CSSSLGADTRYF
TRBJ2-7,TRBV20-1,CSARGLAGVSGSSYEQYF
TRBJ2-1,TRBV6-5,CASSPFSGATNEQFF
TRBJ1-1,TRBV5-6,CASSFSDTEAFF
TRBJ1-4,TRBV28,CASRGGSPTNEKLFF
TRBJ2-4,TRBV20-1,CSASTGSPTIRAKNIQYF
TRBJ1-2,TRBV12-3/TRBV12-4,CASLSDNNYGYTF
TRBJ2-7,TRBV4-1,CASSRTGQLSYEQYF
TRBJ1-4,TRBV4-3,CASSQDQGPTNEKLFF
TRBJ2-7,TRBV20-1,CSARDARTPTYEQYF
TRBJ1-1,TRBV7-9,CASSPWGMNTEAFF
TRBJ2-7,TRBV7-9,CASSLVDGTYEQYF
TRBJ2-5,TRBV3-1,CASSEGLAGSRKQYF
-,TRBV14,CASAGGLQETQYF
TRBJ2-3,TRBV7-2,CASSPRPGTSGDTQYF
TRBJ2-7,TRBV2,CASRNQGHYEQYF
TRBJ1-4,TRBV4-1,CASSQDGGQANEKLFF
TRBJ2-1,TRBV4-1,CASSQEPSGNEQFF
TRBJ1-2,TRBV5-1,CASRPGQGGGYTF
TRBJ1-1,TRBV7-2,CASSRLPGQGNTEAFF
TRBJ1-2,TRBV30,CAWSRDSFNYGYTF
TRBJ1-5,TRBV10-3,CAISEGTGDSNQPQHF
TRBJ2-4,TRBV20-1,CSASPNEQYF
TRBJ2-3,TRBV7-9,CASSFPSGSTDTQYF
TRBJ2-3,TRBV21-1,CASSKVKGGTDTQYF
TRBJ2-7,TRBV7-2,CASSRGQSRYEQYF
TRBJ2-7,TRBV12-3/TRBV12-4,CASSFQGIYEQYF
TRBJ1-2,TRBV20-1,CSARGDRGTYGYTF
TRBJ2-3,TRBV21-1,CASSKDVSLAGGEGTDAQYF
TRBJ1-2,TRBV5-6,CASSWDRGGYTF
TRBJ2-7,TRBV7-9,CASSRQSGARSGEQYF
TRBJ2-5,TRBV10-3,CAISQDRGFQETQYF
-,TRBV7-2,CASSLWSGGAYEQYF
-,TRBV9,CASSGQAGVETQYF
TRBJ1-1,TRBV4-1,CASSQWLGNTEAFF
TRBJ2-7,TRBV6-1,CASSEAVGGSYEQYF
TRBJ2-3,TRBV30,CAWSISAGGPADTQYF
TRBJ1-6,TRBV18,CASSPNRAPPTSYNSPLHF
TRBJ2-3,TRBV10-3,CAISSGGAVTDTQYF
TRBJ1-1,TRBV20-1,CSARVGGLNTEAFF
TRBJ1-4,TRBV4-3,CASSQGVVGDEKLFF
TRBJ1-2,TRBV11-2,CASSLGSGGIYGYTF